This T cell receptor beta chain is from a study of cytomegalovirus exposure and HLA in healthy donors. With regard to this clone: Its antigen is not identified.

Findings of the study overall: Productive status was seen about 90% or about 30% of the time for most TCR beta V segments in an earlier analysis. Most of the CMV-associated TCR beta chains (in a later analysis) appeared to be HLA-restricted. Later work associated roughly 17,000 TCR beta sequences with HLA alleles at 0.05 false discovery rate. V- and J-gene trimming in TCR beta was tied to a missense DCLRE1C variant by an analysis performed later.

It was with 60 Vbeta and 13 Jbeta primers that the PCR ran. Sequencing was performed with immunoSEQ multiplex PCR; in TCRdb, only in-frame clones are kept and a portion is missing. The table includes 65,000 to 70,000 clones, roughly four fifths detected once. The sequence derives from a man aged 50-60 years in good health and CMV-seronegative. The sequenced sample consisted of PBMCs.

This CDR3 is CASRVDSYTEAFF. CDR3 DNA sequence: TGTGCCAGCAGGGTGGACTCTTACACTGAAGCTTTCTTT. This chain uses TRBV5-4 with TRBJ1-1; no definite D call. The germline CDR1 and CDR2 sequences are SGHNT and YYREEE (reference sequence). Trimming shortened V by 5 bases and J by 3 bases, and 11 bases separated the two germline ends. CDR3 length: 13 amino acids.